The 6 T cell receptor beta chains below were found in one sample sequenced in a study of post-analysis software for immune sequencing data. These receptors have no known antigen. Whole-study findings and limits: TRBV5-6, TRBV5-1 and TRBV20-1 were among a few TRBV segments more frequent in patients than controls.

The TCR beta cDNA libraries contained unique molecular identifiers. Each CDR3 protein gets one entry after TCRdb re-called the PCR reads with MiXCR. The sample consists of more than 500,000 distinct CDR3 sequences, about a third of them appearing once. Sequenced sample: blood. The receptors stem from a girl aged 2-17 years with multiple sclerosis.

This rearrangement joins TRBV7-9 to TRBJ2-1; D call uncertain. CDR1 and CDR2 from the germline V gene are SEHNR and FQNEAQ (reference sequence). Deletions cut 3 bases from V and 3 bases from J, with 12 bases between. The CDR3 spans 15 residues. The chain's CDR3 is CASSFQGPLYNEQFF. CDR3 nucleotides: TGTGCCAGCAGCTTTCAAGGCCCACTCTACAATGAGCAGTTCTTC.

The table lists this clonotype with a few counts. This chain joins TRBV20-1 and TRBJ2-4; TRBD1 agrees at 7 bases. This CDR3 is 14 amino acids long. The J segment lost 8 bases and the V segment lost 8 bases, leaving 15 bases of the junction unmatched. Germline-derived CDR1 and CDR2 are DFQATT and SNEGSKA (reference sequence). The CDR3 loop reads CSPCNGQDRDIQYF. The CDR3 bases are TGCAGTCCATGCAACGGACAGGATAGGGACATTCAGTACTTC.

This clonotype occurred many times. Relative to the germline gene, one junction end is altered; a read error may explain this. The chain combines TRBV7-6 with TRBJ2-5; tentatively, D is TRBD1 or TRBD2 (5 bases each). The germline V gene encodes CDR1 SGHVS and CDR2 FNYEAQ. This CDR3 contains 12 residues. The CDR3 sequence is CASSLGEETQYF. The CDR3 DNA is TGCGCCAGCAGCTTGGGGGAAGAGACCCAGTACTTC.

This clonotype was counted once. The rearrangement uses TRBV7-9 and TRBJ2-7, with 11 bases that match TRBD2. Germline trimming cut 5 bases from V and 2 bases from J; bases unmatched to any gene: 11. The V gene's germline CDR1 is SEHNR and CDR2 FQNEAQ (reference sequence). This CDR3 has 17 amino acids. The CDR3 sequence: CASSELAGESSAYEQYF. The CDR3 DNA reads TGTGCCAGCAGCGAACTAGCGGGGGAGAGCTCAGCCTACGAGCAGTACTTC.

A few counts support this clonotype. CDR3 protein: CASSQDIRLGGANEQFF. The CDR3 nucleotides read TGTGCCAGCAGCCAAGATATCCGGCTCGGCGGGGCTAATGAGCAGTTCTTC. The gene calls are TRBV3-1 and TRBJ2-1, with D possibly matching TRBD2 (6 bases). The CDR3 has 17 amino acids. Germline loops: CDR1 LGHDT, CDR2 YNNKEL (reference sequence). Trimming stripped 0 bases from V and 7 bases from J, with 19 bases between.

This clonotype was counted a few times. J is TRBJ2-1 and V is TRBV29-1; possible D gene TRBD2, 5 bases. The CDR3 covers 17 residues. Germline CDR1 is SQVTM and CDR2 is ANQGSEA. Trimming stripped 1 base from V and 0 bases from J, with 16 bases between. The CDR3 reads CSVEAGLRQRSYNEQFF. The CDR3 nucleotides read TGCAGCGTTGAAGCCGGACTTCGTCAACGCTCCTACAATGAGCAGTTCTTC.